This record looks at one T cell receptor (beta chain) sequence and its context. Its antigen is not known. The sample comes from a study of T cell responses to AZD1222 COVID-19 vaccine. General study points: Elevations in Spike-specific TCR breadth and depth followed administration of two AZD1222 doses.

Profiling relied on immunoSEQ multiplex PCR, and the TCRdb table lists in-frame clones only, not all of them. The table lists roughly 110,000 clones, roughly nine tenths of them singletons. Trimming stripped 5 bases from V and 6 bases from J, with 17 bases between. CDR1 and CDR2 from the germline V gene are SGHVS and FQNEAQ. The CDR3 runs to 15 residues. The sequencing here drew on peripheral blood, taken on day 0 of AZD1222 vaccination. This sequence joins TRBV7-8 and TRBJ1-5; D is uncertain. The receptor's source is an adult in good health. CDR3 sequence reads: CASSRSDGSGQPQHF. The CDR3 coding sequence is TGTGCCAGCAGCCGATCTGACGGCTCGGGTCAGCCCCAGCATTTT.